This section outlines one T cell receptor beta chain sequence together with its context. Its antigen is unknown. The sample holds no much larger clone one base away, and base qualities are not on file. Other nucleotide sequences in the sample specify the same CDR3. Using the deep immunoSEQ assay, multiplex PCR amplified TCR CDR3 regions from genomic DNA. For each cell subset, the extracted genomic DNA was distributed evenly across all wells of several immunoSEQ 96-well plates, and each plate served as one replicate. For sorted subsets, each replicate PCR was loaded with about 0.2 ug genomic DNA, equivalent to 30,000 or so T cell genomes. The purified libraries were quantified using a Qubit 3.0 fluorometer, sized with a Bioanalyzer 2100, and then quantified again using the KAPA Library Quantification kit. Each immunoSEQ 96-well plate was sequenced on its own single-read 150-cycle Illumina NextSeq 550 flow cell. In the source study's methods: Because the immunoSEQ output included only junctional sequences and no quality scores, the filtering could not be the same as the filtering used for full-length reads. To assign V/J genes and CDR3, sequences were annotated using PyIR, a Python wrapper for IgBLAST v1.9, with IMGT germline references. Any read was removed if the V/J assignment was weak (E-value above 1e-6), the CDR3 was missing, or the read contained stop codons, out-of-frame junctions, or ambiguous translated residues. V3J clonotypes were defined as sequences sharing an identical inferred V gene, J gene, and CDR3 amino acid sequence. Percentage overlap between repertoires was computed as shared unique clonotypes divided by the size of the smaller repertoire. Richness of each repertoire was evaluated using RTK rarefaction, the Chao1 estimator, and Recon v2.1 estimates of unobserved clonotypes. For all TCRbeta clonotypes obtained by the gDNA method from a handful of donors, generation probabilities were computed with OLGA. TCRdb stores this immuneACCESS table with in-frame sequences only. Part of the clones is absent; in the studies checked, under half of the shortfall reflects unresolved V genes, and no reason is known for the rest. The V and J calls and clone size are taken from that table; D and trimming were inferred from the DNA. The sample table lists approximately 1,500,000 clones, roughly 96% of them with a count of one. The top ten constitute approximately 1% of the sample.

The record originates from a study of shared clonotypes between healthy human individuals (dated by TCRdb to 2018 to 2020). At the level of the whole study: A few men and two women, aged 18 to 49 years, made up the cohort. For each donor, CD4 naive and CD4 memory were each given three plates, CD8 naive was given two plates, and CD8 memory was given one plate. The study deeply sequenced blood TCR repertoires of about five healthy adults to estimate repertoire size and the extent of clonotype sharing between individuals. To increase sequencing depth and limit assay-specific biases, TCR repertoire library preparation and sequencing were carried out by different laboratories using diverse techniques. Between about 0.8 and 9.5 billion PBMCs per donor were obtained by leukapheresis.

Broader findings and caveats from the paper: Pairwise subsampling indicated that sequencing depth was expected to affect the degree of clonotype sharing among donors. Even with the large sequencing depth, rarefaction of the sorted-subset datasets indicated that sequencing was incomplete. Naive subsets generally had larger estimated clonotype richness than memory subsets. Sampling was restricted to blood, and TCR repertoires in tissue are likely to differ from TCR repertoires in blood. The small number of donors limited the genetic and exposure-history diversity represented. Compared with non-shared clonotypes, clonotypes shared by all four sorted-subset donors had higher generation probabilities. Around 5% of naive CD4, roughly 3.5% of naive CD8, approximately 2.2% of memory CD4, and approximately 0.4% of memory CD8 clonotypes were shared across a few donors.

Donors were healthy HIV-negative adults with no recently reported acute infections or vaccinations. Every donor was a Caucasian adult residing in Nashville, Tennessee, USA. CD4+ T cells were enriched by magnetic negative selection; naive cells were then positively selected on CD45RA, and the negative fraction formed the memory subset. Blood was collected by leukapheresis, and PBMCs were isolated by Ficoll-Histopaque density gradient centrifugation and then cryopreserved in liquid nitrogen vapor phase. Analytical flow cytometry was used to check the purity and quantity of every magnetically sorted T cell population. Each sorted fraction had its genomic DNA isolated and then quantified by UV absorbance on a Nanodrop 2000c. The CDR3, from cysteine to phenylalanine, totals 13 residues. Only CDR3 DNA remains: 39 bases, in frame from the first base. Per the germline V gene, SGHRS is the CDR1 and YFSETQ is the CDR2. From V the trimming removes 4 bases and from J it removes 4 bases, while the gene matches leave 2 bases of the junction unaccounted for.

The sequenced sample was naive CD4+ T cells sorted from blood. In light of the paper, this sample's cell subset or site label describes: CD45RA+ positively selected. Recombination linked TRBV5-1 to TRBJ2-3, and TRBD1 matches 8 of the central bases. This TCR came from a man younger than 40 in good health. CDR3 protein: CASSVQGADTQYF. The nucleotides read TGCGCCAGCAGCGTACAGGGGGCAGATACGCAGTATTTT.